These 7 T cell receptor beta chains share one sample of origin, sequenced in a study of blood T cell repertoires in COVID-19. Generated by immunoSEQ multiplex PCR, the TCRdb table keeps only in-frame clones and is missing some. The sample includes about 250,000 clones, about 89% of them seen just once. The source material was PBMCs or T cells enriched from blood (not recorded which). These receptors all come from a man aged 40-55 years who had recovered from COVID-19.

The chain is built from TRBV11-1 and TRBJ1-1, with 8 bases fitting TRBD1. CDR3 length: 13 amino acids. Germline CDR1 is SGHAT and CDR2 is FQDESV (reference sequence). Trimming took 3 bases from V and 9 from J; bases not matched to a gene: 6. CDR3 amino acids: CASSLAGTGKAFF. In DNA, the CDR3 is TGTGCCAGCAGCTTGGCCGGGACAGGCAAAGCTTTCTTT.

This rearrangement joins TRBV18 to TRBJ1-5; 10 nucleotides align to TRBD1. From germline, CDR1 is KGHSH and CDR2 LQKENI. The CDR3 spans 14 residues. V shed 6 bases, J shed 4 bases, and the junction held 3 bases outside the gene matches. The CDR3 sequence: CASSRQGANQPQHF. The CDR3 nucleotides are TGTGCCAGCTCTCGACAGGGGGCTAATCAGCCCCAGCATTTT.

This clone was seen more than once but under ten times. The V call is TRBV30, the J call TRBJ2-7; 10 nucleotides line up with TRBD1. Per germline, CDR1 GTSNPN and CDR2 SVGIG (reference sequence). V trimming: 4 bases; J trimming: 13 bases; junction bases outside the gene matches: 7. CDR3 length: 11 amino acids. The CDR3 protein is CAWTTGGRGYF. CDR3 nucleotides: TGTGCCTGGACGACAGGGGGCAGGGGTTACTTC.

The rearrangement links TRBV9 to TRBJ1-2, with D possibly TRBD1 on 6 matching bases. Germline values: CDR1 SGDLS, CDR2 YYNGEE. The CDR3 spans 16 residues. V lost 0 bases, J lost 7 bases, and 19 bases lay in between. The chain's CDR3 is CASSVGGGREGGGYTF. CDR3 DNA sequence: TGTGCCAGCAGCGTAGGGGGGGGCAGGGAAGGCGGTGGCTACACCTTC.

The chain is built from TRBV9 and TRBJ2-5; D uncertain. The CDR3 is 15 amino acids. The V gene's germline CDR1 is SGDLS and CDR2 YYNGEE. Between the trimmed V and J ends, which lost 0 bases and 5 bases, there was a span of 14 bases. This chain's CDR3 is CASSVAPGSRETQYF. The CDR3 DNA reads as TGTGCCAGCAGCGTAGCCCCCGGATCCAGGGAGACCCAGTACTTC.

The gene calls are TRBV14 and TRBJ2-3; 12 positions agree with TRBD2. Trimming at V came to 4 bases and at J to 2 bases, leaving 4 bases not matched to a gene. Per germline, CDR1 SGHDN and CDR2 FVKESK. The CDR3 spans 16 residues. The DNA of the CDR3 is TGTGCCAGCAGCCGCGGACTAGCGGGGACCACAGATACGCAGTATTTT. Its protein product is CASSRGLAGTTDTQYF.

V usage is TRBV11-3 and J usage is TRBJ2-5; D gene unclear. The V end lost 1 base, the J end lost 4 bases, and 7 bases lay between the germline ends. This CDR3 spans 13 amino acids. The germline V gene encodes CDR1 SGHNT and CDR2 YENEEA. As DNA, the CDR3 is TGTGCCAGCAGCTTAGCGGGTAGAGAGACCCAGTACTTC. Residues: CASSLAGRETQYF.